This TCR beta chain was obtained from a study of blood T cell repertoires in COVID-19. The CDR3 length is 15 residues. Per germline, CDR1 LNHDA and CDR2 SQIVND (reference sequence). V dropped 6 bases and J dropped 4; count of bases not matched to a gene: 7. The protocol was immunoSEQ multiplex PCR, while the TCRdb copy is restricted to in-frame clones and leaves out a portion. This repertoire shows tens of thousands of clones, roughly 79% found once; its top ten account for 15% to 20%. The sequence was obtained from a human donor in a cohort sampled during active COVID-19. The sample taken for sequencing was peripheral blood. The chain couples TRBV19 to TRBJ2-4, with 9 bases identical to TRBD2. CDR3 nucleotide sequence: TGTGCCAGTAGGGCTCTGACTAGCGGTAAAAACATTCAGTACTTC. It codes for CASRALTSGKNIQYF.